This is a list of T cell receptor beta chains from one sample in a study of response to subunit inactivated influenza vaccine. TCRdb processed the RT-PCR reads anew with MiXCR; each CDR3 protein has one entry. The repertoire holds roughly 650,000 distinct CDR3 sequences, with roughly 15% as singletons. Here the sequenced sample was PBMCs from blood, taken roughly 2 weeks before vaccination. These TCRs come from a man aged 50-60 years who received an inactivated influenza vaccine. CDR3s leave out the opening cysteine and the closing phenylalanine or tryptophan.

cdr3_length j_call v_call cdr3_aa
10 TRBJ2-4 TRBV11-1 ASSFPSGLIY
15 TRBJ2-3 TRBV4-2 ASSQDRAGGPPDTQY
11 TRBJ2-7 TRBV3-1 ASSQTRSYEQY
10 TRBJ2-3 TRBV6-2/TRBV6-3 ASSYSGDTQY
14 TRBJ2-3 TRBV28 ASSIDDTGGRYTQY
12 TRBJ2-1 TRBV6-5 ASSYRHDRNEQF
11 TRBJ2-3 TRBV12-3/TRBV12-4 ATHPPQSDTQY
10 TRBJ2-7 TRBV6-6 ASSRGAYEQY
11 TRBJ1-6 TRBV12-3/TRBV12-4 ASSFYGDSPLH
13 TRBJ2-2 TRBV4-3 ASSQDQRVTGELF
13 TRBJ2-3 TRBV7-6 ASSLTGGVTDTQY
13 TRBJ1-4 TRBV5-1 ASRYRTGTNEKLF
12 TRBJ2-2 TRBV28 ASRLAAGTGELF
14 TRBJ2-5 TRBV25-1 ASSRPGTGGRETQY
10 TRBJ2-2 TRBV5-6 ASSDPTGELF
15 TRBJ2-1 TRBV4-3 ASSQGYFLAGGREQF
10 TRBJ1-1 TRBV27 ASRRWSTEAF
10 TRBJ1-5 TRBV20-1 SARFHLGPQH
15 TRBJ2-1 TRBV28 ASSSLLSGASGSEQF
12 TRBJ2-2 TRBV7-9 ASSLTQNTGELF
13 TRBJ1-4 TRBV20-1 SARDLTGQNEKLF
12 TRBJ2-2 TRBV7-2 ASSFTSGVGELF
11 TRBJ1-3 TRBV12-3/TRBV12-4 ASSLDLGRAIY
11 TRBJ1-1 TRBV29-1 SAETGARGEAF
13 TRBJ1-2 TRBV12-3/TRBV12-4 ASSGGVGADYGYT
13 TRBJ1-2 TRBV12-3/TRBV12-4 ASSLTGKGSYGYT
15 TRBJ2-3 TRBV28 ASSLLGTGRRTDTQY
10 TRBJ1-6 TRBV27 ASSLRGAALH
11 TRBJ1-1 TRBV29-1 SVEGKQNTEAF
13 TRBJ2-5 TRBV5-6 ASSLVDRYQETQY
13 TRBJ1-6 TRBV20-1 SARTRTLYNSPLH
11 TRBJ1-2 TRBV18 ASSSLRFDGYT
12 TRBJ2-7 TRBV9 ASSVGREPYEQY
14 TRBJ2-1 TRBV4-2 ASSQDLAVPYNEQF
13 TRBJ2-1 TRBV5-1 ASSLMPGGYNEQF
12 TRBJ2-3 TRBV7-9 ASSDAPGRDTQY
13 TRBJ1-6 TRBV5-1 ASSGGQGGGSPLH
15 TRBJ2-1 TRBV4-1 ASSYHSSGSSYNEQF
14 TRBJ2-7 TRBV20-1 SARGTSGRVIYEQY
15 TRBJ2-6 TRBV4-1 ASRNPGTGGGANVLT